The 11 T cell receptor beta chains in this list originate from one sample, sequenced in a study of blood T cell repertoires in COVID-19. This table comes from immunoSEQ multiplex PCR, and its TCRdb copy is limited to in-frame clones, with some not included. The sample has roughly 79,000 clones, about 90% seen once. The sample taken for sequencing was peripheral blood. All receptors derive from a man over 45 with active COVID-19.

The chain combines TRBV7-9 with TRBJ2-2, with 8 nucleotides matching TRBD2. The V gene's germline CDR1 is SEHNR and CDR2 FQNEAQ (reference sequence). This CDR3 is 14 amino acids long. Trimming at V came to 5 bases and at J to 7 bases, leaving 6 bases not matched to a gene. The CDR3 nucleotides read TGTGCCAGCAGCCAAACCGGGACTAGCGGGGAGCTGTTTTTT. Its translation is CASSQTGTSGELFF.

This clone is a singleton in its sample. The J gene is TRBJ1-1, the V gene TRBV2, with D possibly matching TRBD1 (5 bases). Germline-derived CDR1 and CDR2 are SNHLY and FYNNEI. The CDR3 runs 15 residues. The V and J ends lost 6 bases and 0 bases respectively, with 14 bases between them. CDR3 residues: CASRKADRVNTEAFF. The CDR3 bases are TGTGCCAGCAGAAAAGCCGACAGAGTGAACACTGAAGCTTTCTTT.

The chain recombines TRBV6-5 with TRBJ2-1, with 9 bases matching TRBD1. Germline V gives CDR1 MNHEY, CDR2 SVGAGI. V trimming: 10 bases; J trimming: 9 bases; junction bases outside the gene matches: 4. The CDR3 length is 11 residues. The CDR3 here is CATYRGLEQFF. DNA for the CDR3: TGTGCCACCTACAGGGGGCTTGAGCAGTTCTTC.

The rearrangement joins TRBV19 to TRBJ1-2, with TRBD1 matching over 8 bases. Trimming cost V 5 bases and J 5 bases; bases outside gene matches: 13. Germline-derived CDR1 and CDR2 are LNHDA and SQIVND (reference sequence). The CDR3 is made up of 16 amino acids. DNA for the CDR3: TGTGCCAGTAGTTTCGGACAGGGCCTCCGAGGGTATGGCTACACCTTC. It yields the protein CASSFGQGLRGYGYTF.

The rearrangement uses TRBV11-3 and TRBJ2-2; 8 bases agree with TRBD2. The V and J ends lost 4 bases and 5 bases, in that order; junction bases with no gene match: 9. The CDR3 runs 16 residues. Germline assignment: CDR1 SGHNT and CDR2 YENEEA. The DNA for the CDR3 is TGTGCCAGCAGCTCCGGACTAGCAGAAGATACCGGGGAGCTGTTTTTT. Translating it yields CASSSGLAEDTGELFF. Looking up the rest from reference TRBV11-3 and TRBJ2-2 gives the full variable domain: EAGVVQSPRYKIIEKKQPVAFWCNPISGHNTLYWYLQNLGQGPELLIRYENEEAVDDSQLPKDRFSAERLKGVDSTLKIQPAELGDSAVYLCASSSGLAEDTGELFFGEGSRLTVL.

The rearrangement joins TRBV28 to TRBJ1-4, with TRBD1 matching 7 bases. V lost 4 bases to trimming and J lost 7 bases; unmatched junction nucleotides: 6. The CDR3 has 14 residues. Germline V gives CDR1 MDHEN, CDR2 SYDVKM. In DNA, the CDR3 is TGTGCCAGCAGTTCGGACAGGTTGGGTGAAAAACTGTTTTTT. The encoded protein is CASSSDRLGEKLFF.

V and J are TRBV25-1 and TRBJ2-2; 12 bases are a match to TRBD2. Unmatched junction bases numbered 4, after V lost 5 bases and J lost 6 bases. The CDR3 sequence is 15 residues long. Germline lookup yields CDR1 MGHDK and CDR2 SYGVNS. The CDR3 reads CASSSSGRGPGELFF. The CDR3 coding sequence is TGTGCCAGCAGTTCTAGCGGGAGGGGTCCCGGGGAGCTGTTTTTT.

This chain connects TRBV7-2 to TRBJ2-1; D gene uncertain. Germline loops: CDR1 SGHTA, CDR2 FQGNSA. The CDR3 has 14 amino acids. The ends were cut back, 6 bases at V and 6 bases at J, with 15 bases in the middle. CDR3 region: CASRQQDLINEQFF. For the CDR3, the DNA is TGTGCCAGCAGACAACAAGACTTGATCAATGAGCAGTTCTTC. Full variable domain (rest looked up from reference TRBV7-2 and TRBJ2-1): GAGVSQSPSNKVTEKGKDVELRCDPISGHTALYWYRQSLGQGLEFLIYFQGNSAPDKSGLPSDRFSAERTGGSVSTLTIQRTQQEDSAVYLCASRQQDLINEQFFGPGTRLTVL.

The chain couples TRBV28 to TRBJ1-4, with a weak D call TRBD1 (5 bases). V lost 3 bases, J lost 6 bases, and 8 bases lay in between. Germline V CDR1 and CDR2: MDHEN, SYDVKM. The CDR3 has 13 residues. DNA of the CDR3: TGTGCCAGCAGTTTTCTAGGGGATGAAAAACTGTTTTTT. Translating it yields CASSFLGDEKLFF.

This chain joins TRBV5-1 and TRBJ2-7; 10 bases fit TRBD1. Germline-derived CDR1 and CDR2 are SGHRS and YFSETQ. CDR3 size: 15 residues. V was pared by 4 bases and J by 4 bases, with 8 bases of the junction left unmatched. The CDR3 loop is CASSAGTGVSYEQYF. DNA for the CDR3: TGCGCCAGCAGCGCTGGGACAGGGGTTTCATACGAGCAGTACTTC.

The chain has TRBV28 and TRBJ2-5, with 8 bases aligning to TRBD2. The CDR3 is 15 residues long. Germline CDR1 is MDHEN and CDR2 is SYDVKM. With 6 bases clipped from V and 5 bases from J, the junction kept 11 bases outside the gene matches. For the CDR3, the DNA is TGTGCCAGCAGGCCACCGGGACTAGGGGTGGAGACCCAGTACTTC. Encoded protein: CASRPPGLGVETQYF. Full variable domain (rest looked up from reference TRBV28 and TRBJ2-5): DVKVTQSSRYLVKRTGEKVFLECVQDMDHENMFWYRQDPGLGLRLIYFSYDVKMKEKGDIPEGYSVSREKKERFSLILESASTNQTSMYLCASRPPGLGVETQYFGPGTRLLVL.